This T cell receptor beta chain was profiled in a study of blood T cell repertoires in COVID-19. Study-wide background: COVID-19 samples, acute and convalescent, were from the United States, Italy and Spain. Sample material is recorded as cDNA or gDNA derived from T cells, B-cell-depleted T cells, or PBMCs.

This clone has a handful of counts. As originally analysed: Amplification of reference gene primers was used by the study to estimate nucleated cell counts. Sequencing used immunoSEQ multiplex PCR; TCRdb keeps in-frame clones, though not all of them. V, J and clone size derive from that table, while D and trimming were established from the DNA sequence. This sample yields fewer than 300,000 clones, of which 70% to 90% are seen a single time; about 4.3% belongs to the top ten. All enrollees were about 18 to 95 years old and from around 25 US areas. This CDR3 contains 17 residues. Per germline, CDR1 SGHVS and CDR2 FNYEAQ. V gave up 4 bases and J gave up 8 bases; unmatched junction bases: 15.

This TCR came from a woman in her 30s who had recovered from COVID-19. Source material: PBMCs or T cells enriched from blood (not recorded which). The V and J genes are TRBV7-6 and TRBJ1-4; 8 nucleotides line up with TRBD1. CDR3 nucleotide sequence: TGTGCCAGCAGCTCGGCTAACGGGACAGGTTTGTCGGAAAAACTGTTTTTT. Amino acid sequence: CASSSANGTGLSEKLFF.